This TCR beta chain was recorded in a study of technical replicates of blood from a few donors. The CDR3 extends over 14 amino acids. Trimming pared 5 bases from V and 2 bases from J, leaving 13 bases between. From germline, CDR1 is SEHNR and CDR2 FQNEAQ (reference sequence). Sequencing was performed with immunoSEQ multiplex PCR; in TCRdb, only in-frame clones are kept and a portion is missing. The data show tens of thousands of clones, roughly 90% seen once. This TCR came from a human donor in good health. The J gene is TRBJ2-7, the V gene TRBV7-9, with D tentatively TRBD1 (5 bases). The specimen was T cells isolated from PBMCs. CDR3 residues: CASSPLDRAYEQYF. The CDR3 bases are TGTGCCAGCAGCCCATTAGACAGAGCCTACGAGCAGTACTTC.